The clone carrying this T cell receptor beta chain was counted a few times. It was via CD45RO/CCR7/CD25/CD127/CD95/CD27 that CD4+ naive, central memory, regulatory and stem cell-like memory cells were sorted. Populations obtained by sorting all exceeded 95% purity. The CDR3 has 14 residues. Trimming took 6 bases from V and 4 from J; bases not matched to a gene: 9. CDR1 and CDR2 (germline): SQVTM, ANQGSEA. The sample belongs to a study of beta chain features in type 1 diabetes. Isolated RNA was reverse transcribed in full, so expressed TCRB transcripts were sequenced. About 3.57 million reads per sample on average were obtained from naive, central memory and regulatory T cell samples. Repertoires were generated with immunoSEQ multiplex PCR, while TCRdb's copy carries only in-frame clones and drops some. This table holds approximately 160,000 clones, roughly 9.1% found once.

The material sequenced was central memory CD4+ T cells from blood. The gene calls are TRBV29-1 and TRBJ1-1, with 9 bases matching TRBD1. The receptor's source is a woman aged 18-29 years in good health. The CDR3 sequence is CSVERGQGSTEAFF. The CDR3 DNA reads as TGCAGCGTCGAAAGGGGACAGGGAAGCACTGAAGCTTTCTTT.